The rows below give T cell receptor beta chains drawn from one sample of a study of shared clonotypes between healthy human individuals. Assay used: immunoSEQ multiplex PCR; TCRdb lists only in-frame clones, some missing. Of about 2,500,000 clones listed, approximately 90% are singletons. The sequenced sample was naive CD4+ T cells sorted from blood. The receptors shown here come from a man aged 18 to 29 in good health. The CDR3 runs from the conserved cysteine through the conserved F or W. D genes are given only for firm matches. Part of the rows lack a size; the others show once, few, many or a class for expanded clones.

>TRBJ2-7|TRBV5-4|TRBD1|-
CASSPWDRGYEQYF
TGTGCCAGCAGCCCCTGGGACAGGGGCTACGAGCAGTACTTC
>TRBJ2-1|TRBV5-4|TRBD2|-
CASSFGLAGGPYNEQFF
TGTGCCAGCAGCTTCGGACTAGCGGGAGGGCCCTACAATGAGCAGTTCTTC
>TRBJ2-3|TRBV4-2|-|-
CASSQGRWESSTDTQYF
TGTGCCAGCAGCCAAGGACGCTGGGAGTCTAGCACAGATACGCAGTATTTT
>TRBJ1-4|TRBV28|-|-
CASSLFPGASNEKLFF
TGTGCCAGCAGTTTATTTCCAGGGGCTTCTAATGAAAAACTGTTTTTT
>TRBJ1-5|TRBV19|-|-
CASIQGPYSNQPQHF
TGTGCCAGTATACAGGGCCCTTATAGCAATCAGCCCCAGCATTTT
>TRBJ2-1|TRBV6-5|-|-
CASSYQAANNEQFF
TGTGCCAGCAGTTACCAGGCAGCCAACAATGAGCAGTTCTTC
>TRBJ2-1|TRBV6-4|-|-
CASSVNYRPYNEQFF
TGTGCCAGCAGTGTAAACTATCGCCCTTACAATGAGCAGTTCTTC
>TRBJ1-1|TRBV10-3|-|-
CAISGRGNTEAFF
TGTGCCATCAGTGGACGTGGGAACACTGAAGCTTTCTTT
>TRBJ2-3|TRBV6-1|-|-
CASSENPHRGTNTDTQYF
TGTGCCAGCAGTGAAAACCCCCATAGAGGGACCAACACAGATACGCAGTATTTT
>TRBJ1-2|TRBV10-3|-|-
CAISEGIYGYTF
TGTGCCATCAGTGAAGGCATCTATGGCTACACCTTC
>TRBJ1-1|TRBV18|TRBD1|once
CASSPWTGGEGTEAFF
TGTGCCAGCTCACCTTGGACAGGGGGCGAAGGGACTGAAGCTTTCTTT
>TRBJ2-7|TRBV27|-|-
CASSLKEDHEQYF
TGTGCCAGCAGTTTAAAGGAGGACCACGAGCAGTACTTC
>TRBJ2-3|TRBV30|-|-
CAWGNGPPSDTQYF
TGTGCCTGGGGTAACGGACCCCCGAGCGATACGCAGTATTTT
>TRBJ2-4|TRBV2|TRBD2|once
CASSGISGGSGNIQYF
TGTGCCAGCAGTGGAATTAGCGGGGGGTCTGGGAACATTCAGTACTTC
>TRBJ2-6|TRBV6-5|-|once
CASSRLFSGANVLTF
TGTGCCAGCAGTCGGCTTTTCTCTGGGGCCAACGTCCTGACTTTC
>TRBJ1-5|TRBV28|TRBD1|few
CATQTGDQPQHF
TGTGCCACTCAGACAGGGGATCAGCCCCAGCATTTT